This entry lists 16 T cell receptor beta chains sequenced from one sample in a study of T cells in Graves' hyperthyroidism and ophthalmopathy. There were TCR beta CDR3 regions amplified from RNA transcripts. Using the HTBI primer set, a first-round RT-PCR was run on the TCR CDR3. TCRdb redid the calling of the multiplex PCR reads with MiXCR, one entry per CDR3 protein. The table lists 250,000 to 350,000 distinct CDR3 sequences, approximately 20% of them singletons, with 64% in the top ten. What was sequenced was blood. All receptors derive from a man in his thirties or forties with Graves' ophthalmopathy.

The rearrangement links TRBV7-2 to TRBJ2-7; TRBD1 is a possible D gene (6 bases). V was shortened by 0 bases and J by 2 bases, with 11 bases between the two germline ends. CDR3 length equals 15 residues. CDR1 SGHTA and CDR2 FQGNSA come from the germline V gene. DNA for the CDR3: TGTGCCAGCAGCTTAGCGCTCGGACAGACCTACGAGCAGTACTTC. As protein: CASSLALGQTYEQYF.

The sample holds a few counts of this clonotype. The J gene is TRBJ2-5, the V gene TRBV6-1, with D maybe TRBD1 (5 bases). CDR3 length equals 12 residues. Trimming stripped 7 bases from V and 5 bases from J, with 11 bases between. The V gene's germline CDR1 is MNHNS and CDR2 SASEGT. The CDR3 region has the DNA TGTGCCAGCACCCCCAGGGCGGAGACCCAGTACTTC. Translating gives CASTPRAETQYF.

This clonotype has ten or more counts. V gene TRBV12-3 or TRBV12-4 combines with J gene TRBJ1-2; D uncertain. Trimming shortened V by 5 bases and J by 3 bases, and 7 bases separated the two germline ends. The CDR3 is 12 amino acids. The DNA for the CDR3 is TGTGCCAGCAGTCCACAGCACTATGGCTACACCTTC. Protein product: CASSPQHYGYTF.

The table lists this clonotype with a few counts. The chain couples TRBV20-1 to TRBJ1-5; no reliable D call. Trimming removed 2 bases at V and 0 bases at J, with 5 bases between. CDR3 length equals 13 residues. Germline-derived CDR1 and CDR2 are DFQATT and SNEGSKA (reference sequence). Written as DNA, the CDR3 is TGCAGTGCTAGAAAGGGTAGCAATCAGCCCCAGCATTTT. Protein sequence: CSARKGSNQPQHF.

The table lists this clonotype with a count of one. Being one base from a much bigger clone, this may be a read error. The chain employs TRBV28 and TRBJ2-1; 13 nucleotides line up with TRBD2. This CDR3 has 15 residues. The V gene end was trimmed by 5 bases and the J gene end by 8 bases; junction bases not matched to a gene: 6. CDR1 MDHEN and CDR2 SYDVKM come from the germline V gene. The CDR3 sequence: CASSGGLAGVYEQFF. Here the CDR3 DNA reads TGTGCCAGCAGTGGTGGACTAGCGGGAGTGTATGAGCAGTTCTTC.

The J gene is TRBJ2-1, the V gene TRBV25-1, with a possible D match to TRBD1 (6 bases). V was shortened by 2 bases and J by 4 bases, with 12 bases between the two germline ends. The CDR3 totals 15 residues. Per germline, CDR1 MGHDK and CDR2 SYGVNS. In DNA form, the CDR3 reads TGTGCCAGCAGTGAACGACCGGACAGATACAATGAGCAGTTCTTC. It encodes CASSERPDRYNEQFF.

This clonotype was observed at least ten times. The chain recombines TRBV3-1 with TRBJ1-1; D remains unclear. Germline V gene sequence: CDR1 LGHDT, CDR2 YNNKEL (reference sequence). CDR3 length: 12 residues. With 1 base removed from V and 8 bases from J, the gap between germline ends came to 8 bases. The CDR3 DNA is TGTGCCAGCAGCCAAGCCAACAGCGAAGCTTTCTTT. Translated: CASSQANSEAFF.

The chain combines TRBV7-8 with TRBJ1-3; the match to TRBD1 covers 7 bases. The germline V gene encodes CDR1 SGHVS and CDR2 FQNEAQ. The CDR3 has 16 residues. With 5 bases clipped from V and 0 bases from J, the junction kept 7 bases outside the gene matches. The CDR3 sequence: CASSPRTGLSGNTIYF. The CDR3 region has the DNA TGTGCCAGCAGCCCAAGGACAGGCCTCTCTGGAAACACCATATATTTT.

The V and J genes are TRBV28 and TRBJ1-5; 7 nucleotides align to TRBD1. Unmatched junction bases numbered 5, after V lost 3 bases and J lost 3 bases. CDR1 and CDR2 (germline): MDHEN, SYDVKM. This CDR3 comprises 15 residues. CDR3 nucleotide sequence: TGTGCCAGCAGTTTCGAGGGGGCAAACAATCAGCCCCAGCATTTT. This encodes CASSFEGANNQPQHF.

A few counts support this clonotype. The chain is built from TRBV6-1 and TRBJ2-2, with 7 positions matching TRBD1. The CDR3 consists of 14 residues. The ends lost 8 bases at V and 0 bases at J; junction bases unmatched: 3. The V gene's germline CDR1 is MNHNS and CDR2 SASEGT. CDR3 in amino acids: CASGDRANTGELFF. CDR3 bases: TGTGCCAGCGGCGACAGGGCGAACACCGGGGAGCTGTTTTTT.

Concerning this clonotype: Given a much more abundant clone one base away, this may be a read error. This chain links TRBV20-1 with TRBJ2-1; 7 positions match TRBD2. CDR1 and CDR2 from the germline V gene are DFQATT and SNEGSKA (reference sequence). CDR3 length: 13 residues. The CDR3 DNA reads as TGCAGTGCCCCGGGTGCGGGAGTCAATGAGCAGCTCTTC. Protein: CSAPGAGVNEQLF.

The chain has TRBV7-2 and TRBJ2-7; D might be TRBD1 or TRBD2, each matching 5 bases. This CDR3 has 14 residues. The germline gives CDR1 SGHTA, CDR2 FQGNSA. Trimming stripped 5 bases from V and 2 bases from J, with 13 bases between. This CDR3 reads CASSPGPGAYEQYF. In DNA form, the CDR3 reads TGTGCCAGCAGCCCGGGGCCTGGGGCCTACGAGCAGTACTTC.

V and J are TRBV10-3 and TRBJ2-4; 9 nucleotides agree with TRBD2. Germline V gene data show CDR1 as ENHRY and CDR2 as SYGVKD. There are 16 residues in the CDR3. With 0 bases clipped from V and 6 bases from J, the junction kept 6 bases outside the gene matches. The CDR3 nucleotides are TGTGCCATCAGTGAGTCAATTAGCGGGAGTAGAAACATTCAGTACTTC. Translation: CAISESISGSRNIQYF.

This clonotype was seen more than once but under ten times. J is TRBJ1-2 and V is TRBV28; no clear D gene. This CDR3 comprises 13 residues. Germline V gives CDR1 MDHEN, CDR2 SYDVKM. V lost 2 bases and J lost 9, with 13 bases in between. CDR3 residues: CASSLENLWSYTF. The CDR3 DNA follows: TGTGCCAGCAGTTTAGAGAACCTTTGGAGCTACACCTTC.

Only a few counts were recorded for this clonotype. This chain connects TRBV12-3 or TRBV12-4 to TRBJ1-3; 7 bases align to TRBD1. The CDR3 is made up of 14 amino acids. The J segment lost 4 bases and the V segment lost 6 bases, leaving 6 bases of the junction unmatched. CDR3 amino acids: CASSPTGPGNTIYF. In DNA, the CDR3 is TGTGCCAGCAGCCCGACAGGGCCCGGAAACACCATATATTTT.

In its sample, this clonotype was seen a few times. The CDR3 region is CASSPNYSGTAEAFF. Here the CDR3 DNA reads TGTGCCAGCAGCCCGAATTATAGTGGGACAGCTGAAGCTTTCTTT. The genes are TRBV28 and TRBJ1-1, with 7 bases that match TRBD1. V lost 6 bases to trimming and J lost 6 bases; unmatched junction nucleotides: 13. The CDR3 sequence is 15 residues long. The V gene's germline CDR1 is MDHEN and CDR2 SYDVKM.